This entry features one T cell receptor beta chain sequence. The germline gives CDR1 MNHEY, CDR2 SVGAGI. The V gene lost 0 bases and the J gene lost 0 bases, with 6 bases spanning the gap. The CDR3 spans 15 residues. These data belong to a study of blood T cell repertoires in COVID-19. Across the study: Cohort 3 recovery required two negative PCRs, clearance, or symptom resolution.

Authors' analysis steps: Reference gene primer amplification gave nucleated cell count estimates. Repertoires were generated with immunoSEQ multiplex PCR, while TCRdb's copy carries only in-frame clones and drops some. Clone size and V and J calls were adopted from that table, with D and trimming inferred from the DNA. The table lists a few hundred thousand clones, about 87% of them singletons, with around 1.9% in the top ten. Recruitment covered about 25 US areas and drew participants whose ages spanned roughly 18 to 90 years. In assigning cohorts, the study relied on participant-reported clinical history.

V usage is TRBV6-5 and J usage is TRBJ2-1; D ambiguous. The TCR was taken from a man aged 35 to 55 in a cohort exposed to, infected with or recovered from COVID-19 (not recorded which). Material for sequencing was PBMCs or T cells enriched from blood (not recorded which). The DNA of the CDR3 is TGTGCCAGCAGTTACTCGACTGGCTCCTACAATGAGCAGTTCTTC. Translated, it gives CASSYSTGSYNEQFF.